This TCR beta chain was retrieved from a study of cytomegalovirus exposure and HLA in healthy donors. The overall study: A prior study identified 117 million unique TCR beta sequences from 180 million or so T cells. Study-level results: When analyzed later, a missense DCLRE1C variant was found to be linked to TCR beta V- and J-gene trimming. For cytomegalovirus status, the classifier reportedly gave diagnoses with high specificity and sensitivity.

PCR involved 60 Vbeta and 13 Jbeta primers. Sequencing was performed with immunoSEQ multiplex PCR; in TCRdb, only in-frame clones are kept and a portion is missing. This sample has 150,000 to 200,000 clones, with about two thirds found just once. With regard to this clone: Its target is unknown.

CDR3 length: 16 residues. Germline V gene lookup returns CDR1 SQVTM and CDR2 ANQGSEA. Trimming took 4 bases from V and 3 from J; bases not matched to a gene: 14. The chain is built from TRBV29-1 and TRBJ2-5; TRBD2 aligns across 7 bases. The receptor's source is a woman under 30 in good health and CMV-seropositive. Material: PBMCs. CDR3 DNA: TGCAGCGTTGGACCGTCGGCGGGAGAGGTTAAAGAGACCCAGTACTTC. It codes for CSVGPSAGEVKETQYF.